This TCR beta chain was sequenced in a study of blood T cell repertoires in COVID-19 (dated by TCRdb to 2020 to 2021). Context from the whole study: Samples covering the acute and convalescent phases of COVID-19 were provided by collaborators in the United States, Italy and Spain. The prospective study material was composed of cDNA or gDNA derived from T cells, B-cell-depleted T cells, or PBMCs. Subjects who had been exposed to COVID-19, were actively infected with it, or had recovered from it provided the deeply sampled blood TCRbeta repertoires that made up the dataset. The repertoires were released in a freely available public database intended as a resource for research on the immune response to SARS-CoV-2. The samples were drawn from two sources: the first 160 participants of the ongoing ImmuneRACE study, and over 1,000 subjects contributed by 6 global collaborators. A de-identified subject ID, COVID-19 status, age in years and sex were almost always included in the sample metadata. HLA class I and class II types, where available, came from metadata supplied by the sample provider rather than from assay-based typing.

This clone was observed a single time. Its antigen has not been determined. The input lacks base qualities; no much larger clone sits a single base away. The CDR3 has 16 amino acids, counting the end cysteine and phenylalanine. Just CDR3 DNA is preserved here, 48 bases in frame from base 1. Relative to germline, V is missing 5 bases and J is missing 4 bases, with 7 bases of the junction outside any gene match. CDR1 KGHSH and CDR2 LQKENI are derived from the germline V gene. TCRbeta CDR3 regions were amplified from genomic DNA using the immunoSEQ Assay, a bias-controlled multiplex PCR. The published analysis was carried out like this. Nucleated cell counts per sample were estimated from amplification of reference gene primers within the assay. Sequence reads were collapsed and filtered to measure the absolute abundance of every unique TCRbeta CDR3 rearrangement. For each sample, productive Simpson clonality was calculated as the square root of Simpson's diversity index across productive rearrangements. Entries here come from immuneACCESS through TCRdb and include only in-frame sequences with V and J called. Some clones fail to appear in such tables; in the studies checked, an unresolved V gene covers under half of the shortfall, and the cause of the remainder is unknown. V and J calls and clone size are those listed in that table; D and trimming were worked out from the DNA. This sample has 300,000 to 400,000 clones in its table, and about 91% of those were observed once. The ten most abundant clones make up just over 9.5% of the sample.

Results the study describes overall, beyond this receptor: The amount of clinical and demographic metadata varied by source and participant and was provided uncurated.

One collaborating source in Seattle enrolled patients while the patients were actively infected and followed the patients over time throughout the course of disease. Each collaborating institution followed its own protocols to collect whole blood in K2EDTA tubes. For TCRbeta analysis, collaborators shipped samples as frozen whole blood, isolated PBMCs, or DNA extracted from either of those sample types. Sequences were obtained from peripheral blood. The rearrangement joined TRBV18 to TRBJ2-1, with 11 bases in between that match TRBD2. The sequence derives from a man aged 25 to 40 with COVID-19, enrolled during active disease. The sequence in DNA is TGTGCCAGCTCATTGACTAGCGGGACTCTATACAATGAGCAGTTCTTC. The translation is CASSLTSGTLYNEQFF.